Listed below are T cell receptor beta chains from one sample, sequenced in a study of CD4 T cells in relation to SARS-CoV-2 and coronaviruses. Sequencing used immunoSEQ multiplex PCR; TCRdb keeps in-frame clones, though not all of them. The sample has around 35,000 clones; 80% to 90% are singletons. What was sequenced was memory CD4+ T cells from PBMCs. The source is an adult with COVID-19. Each CDR3 is given with its conserved first and last residue. Each record gives: V gene, clone size, D gene, J gene, CDR3 DNA, CDR3 protein. The D gene is left open where the match is weak. Only some rows state a clone size, as once, few, many or a class for expanded clones.

>TRBV7-3|NA|TRBD2|TRBJ2-3
TGTGCCAGCAGCCCTCTAGCGGGAACAGATACGCAGTATTTT
CASSPLAGTDTQYF
>TRBV11-2|NA|TRBD1|TRBJ1-2
TGTGCCAGCAGCTCGGTACGCGACAGGGACGTTAATGGCTACACCTTC
CASSSVRDRDVNGYTF
>TRBV7-8|NA|NA|TRBJ2-5
TGTGCCAGCAGCCGAGTAGCGGCTCAAGAGACCCAGTACTTC
CASSRVAAQETQYF
>TRBV6-2/TRBV6-3|NA|NA|TRBJ1-5
TGTGCCAGCAGTTATCAGGGGCAGCCCCAGCATTTT
CASSYQGQPQHF
>TRBV7-9|NA|NA|TRBJ2-3
TGTGCCAGCAGCTTCCGAACCCCCGATACGCAGTATTTT
CASSFRTPDTQYF
>TRBV11-2|once|NA|TRBJ1-1
TGTGCCAGCAGCTTAGATCTGCGGGGCACTGAAGCTTTCTTT
CASSLDLRGTEAFF
>TRBV3-1/TRBV3-2|NA|NA|TRBJ1-2
TGTGCCAGCAGCCAAGCAGGGGAAGGCTACACCTTC
CASSQAGEGYTF
>TRBV12-3/TRBV12-4|NA|NA|TRBJ2-1
TGTGCCAGCAGTTGGAAAAGATTCAATGAGCAGTTCTTC
CASSWKRFNEQFF
>TRBV7-2|NA|NA|TRBJ2-7
TGTGCCAGCTCAAATACCGTAAGCGCCTACGAGCAGTACTTC
CASSNTVSAYEQYF
>TRBV18|NA|TRBD2|TRBJ2-3
TGTGCCAGCTCACCTCAGGCGGGAGCGACAGATACGCAGTATTTT
CASSPQAGATDTQYF
>TRBV19|NA|TRBD1|TRBJ1-4
TGTGCCACCAGCCGACAGGGTGGTGAAAAACTGTTTTTT
CATSRQGGEKLFF
>TRBV9|NA|NA|TRBJ1-3
TGTGCCAGCAGCCCCCAGACAGAGTCTGGAAACACCATATATTTT
CASSPQTESGNTIYF
>TRBV14|NA|NA|TRBJ2-4
TGTGCCAGCAGCCAAGGCGCACTAGAACCGACGAGGGACAAAAACATTCAGTACTTC
CASSQGALEPTRDKNIQYF
>TRBV19|NA|NA|TRBJ2-2
TGTGCCGGAGGGGACAGGAACACCGGGGAGCTGTTTTTT
CAGGDRNTGELFF
>TRBV27|NA|TRBD1|TRBJ2-1
TGTGCCAGCAGTCCCCAGAGACCCGGGACAGGGCTCAACAATGAGCAGTTCTTC
CASSPQRPGTGLNNEQFF
>TRBV28|once|NA|TRBJ2-7
TGTGCCAGCAGTTTAGAGGGACTGATATACGAGCAGTACTTC
CASSLEGLIYEQYF
>TRBV6-2/TRBV6-3|NA|NA|TRBJ1-2
TGTGCCAGCAGTTACTCTCGGTACACTAACTATGGCTACACCTTC
CASSYSRYTNYGYTF
>TRBV19|NA|NA|TRBJ1-3
TGTGCCAGTCAGGGACGGAACTCTGGAAACACCATATATTTT
CASQGRNSGNTIYF
>TRBV2|NA|NA|TRBJ1-2
TGTGCCAGCAGTGGGGATGGACCCTATGGCTACACCTTC
CASSGDGPYGYTF
>TRBV30|NA|NA|TRBJ1-4
TGTGCCTGGTATGATGAAAAACTGTTTTTT
CAWYDEKLFF
>TRBV7-3|few|NA|TRBJ2-1
TGTGCCAGCAGCTTATTGGGCGGGACAACCTACAATGAGCAGTTCTTC
CASSLLGGTTYNEQFF
>TRBV19|NA|NA|TRBJ1-5
TGTGCCAGTAGTATTCTCGTGTATAGCAATCAGCCCCAGCATTTT
CASSILVYSNQPQHF
>TRBV11-2|NA|NA|TRBJ2-1
TGTGCCAGCAGCTTAGATCAGGGTGTCGAGCAGTTCTTC
CASSLDQGVEQFF
>TRBV5-4|NA|TRBD2|TRBJ2-7
TGTGCCAGCAGCTTGAAGGTTAGCGGGAGCGACGAGCAGTACTTC
CASSLKVSGSDEQYF
>TRBV9|NA|NA|TRBJ2-5
TGTGCCAGCAGCGTAGACCCCTCTCAGACCCAGTACTTC
CASSVDPSQTQYF
>TRBV28|NA|NA|TRBJ2-2
TGTGCCAGCAGTTCGTTATACGGGGAGCTGTTTTTT
CASSSLYGELFF
>TRBV5-1|NA|TRBD2|TRBJ2-1
TGCGCCAGCAGAACCGGGACTAGGGTGATTGCGTCCTACAATGAGCAGTTCTTC
CASRTGTRVIASYNEQFF
>TRBV7-9|NA|NA|TRBJ2-7
TGTGCCAGCAGCCACTCCTACGAGCAGTACTTC
CASSHSYEQYF
>TRBV18|NA|NA|TRBJ2-1
TGTGCCAGCTCACCACCGGGGGGTAGGAGAGGTGAGCAGTTCTTC
CASSPPGGRRGEQFF
>TRBV5-5|NA|TRBD1|TRBJ1-5
TGTGCCAGCAGCTCGGGAGGGACAGGGAAGAAGCCCCAGCATTTT
CASSSGGTGKKPQHF
>TRBV6-2/TRBV6-3|NA|NA|TRBJ2-7
TGTGCCAGCAACCCCAGCGGAGACTACTACGAGCAGTACTTC
CASNPSGDYYEQYF
>TRBV19|NA|NA|TRBJ1-1
TGTGCCAGTACCACCCCAGCAAGGACCAACACTGAAGCTTTCTTT
CASTTPARTNTEAFF
>TRBV19|NA|TRBD1|TRBJ2-7
TGTGCCAGTAGTACCCGACAGGGTGAGAGGTACGAGCAGTACTTC
CASSTRQGERYEQYF
>TRBV19|NA|NA|TRBJ2-3
TGTGCCAGCAGGGTACCTAGCACAGATACGCAGTATTTT
CASRVPSTDTQYF
>TRBV2|NA|NA|TRBJ1-5
TGTGCCAGCAGTTCGAGACAAAGCAATCAGCCCCAGCATTTT
CASSSRQSNQPQHF
>TRBV7-6|NA|NA|TRBJ2-7
TGTGCCAGCAGCTTAGCGGGGGAAAACTACGAGCAGTACTTC
CASSLAGENYEQYF
>TRBV3-1/TRBV3-2|NA|TRBD1|TRBJ1-2
TGTGCCAGCAGCCAAACCGGACAGGGTCCTGGCTACACCTTC
CASSQTGQGPGYTF
>TRBV28|NA|NA|TRBJ2-1
TGTGCCAGCAGCCCTTCCCGTGGGGGCCATACTATCTACAATGAGCAGTTCTTC
CASSPSRGGHTIYNEQFF
>TRBV27|NA|NA|TRBJ2-7
TGTGCCAGCAGTTTCTGGGGGACGGGCGAGCAGTACTTC
CASSFWGTGEQYF
>TRBV12-3/TRBV12-4|NA|NA|TRBJ1-1
TGTGCCAGCAGTTACCACAGGGATACTGAAGCTTTCTTT
CASSYHRDTEAFF
>TRBV10-3|NA|NA|TRBJ2-2
TGTGCCATCAGCCGCGCAGCGAAAGATAGCTCCGGGGAGCTGTTTTTT
CAISRAAKDSSGELFF